The TCR beta chain under discussion was sequenced for a study of monozygotic twins with inflammatory bowel disease. TCRdb re-called the 5' RACE reads and shows each CDR3 protein once, DNA omitted. This table holds 300,000 to 450,000 distinct CDR3 sequences. CDR3 size: 18 residues. Germline-derived CDR1 and CDR2 are SGHAT and FQNNGV. The TCR sequence derives from a human donor with ulcerative colitis or Crohn's disease, or a healthy co-twin of an affected twin (not recorded which). The chain has TRBV11-2 and TRBJ2-5; TCRdb reports TRBD2, a call that lacks DNA to check it against. The material sequenced was blood. The CDR3 sequence is CASSSLPKTTSLVETQYF.